This record covers a single TCR beta chain. Its antigen is as yet unknown. This sample is part of a study of T-cell reconstitution after alpha-beta-depleted transplantation in children. Preparation of the TCRbeta library used unique molecular identifiers. MiXCR, run by TCRdb on the PCR reads, gives a single entry per CDR3 protein. Here the sample spans 75,000 to 90,000 distinct CDR3 sequences, approximately 14% being singletons. Looked up from germline, CDR1 is KGHSH and CDR2 is LQKENI. Trimming stripped 2 bases from V and 4 bases from J, with 9 bases between. The CDR3 contains 14 residues. Broader study findings: Reportedly, alpha-beta T cells present about two months post-transplant originated from several hundred expanded clones of graft origin.

The specimen was PBMCs, mostly from graft donor cells, collected 180 days after TCRalphabeta/CD19-depleted stem cell transplant. The origin of this receptor is a male patient between 2 and 10 years old who had a stem cell transplant for acute lymphoblastic leukemia, so the T cells may come from the graft donor. The V and J genes are TRBV18 and TRBJ2-1, with TRBD1 as a possible D gene (6 bases). CDR3 bases: TGTGCCAGCTCACCAAGAGGACAGTACAATGAGCAGTTCTTC. This gives the protein CASSPRGQYNEQFF.